This TCR beta chain was identified in a study of blood T cell repertoires in COVID-19. Study-level background: Acute and convalescent COVID-19 specimens originated in the United States, Italy and Spain. In each case, the material was cDNA or gDNA derived from T cells, B-cell-depleted T cells, or PBMCs.

Looked up from germline, CDR1 is SGDLS and CDR2 is YYNGEE. CDR3 length: 15 residues. The germline V and J ends were trimmed by 3 bases and 0 bases, with 12 bases remaining between them. Authors' data handling: Reference gene primer amplification gave estimated nucleated cell counts. TCRdb's copy holds only in-frame clones and misses some; the assay was immunoSEQ multiplex PCR. Clone size and the V and J calls come from that table; the DNA yielded D and trimming. The data contain about 43,000 clones, 75% to 85% of them singletons. The genes are TRBV9 and TRBJ2-5, with D maybe TRBD1 (6 bases). The specimen sequenced was peripheral blood. The sequence came from a man aged 80 or over in a cohort sampled during active COVID-19. The CDR3 nucleotides read TGTGCCAGCAGCGGAAAGACAGGTTACCAAGAGACCCAGTACTTC. This codes for CASSGKTGYQETQYF.